The rows below give T cell receptor beta chains drawn from one sample of a study of T cell repertoires in cytomegalovirus infection. From the reads, TCRdb called clonotypes with MiXCR, one entry per CDR3 protein. The sample carries approximately 180,000 distinct CDR3 sequences, about a tenth recorded once. The sequenced sample was PBMCs. These receptors originate from a human donor in good health (CMV status not recorded). Some clones in this sample may be carry-over from other donors' samples. CDR3s include the opening cysteine and the closing phenylalanine or tryptophan. A D gene is named only where the DNA matches it firmly. For some rows the clone size is stated as once, few or many, or as a class when expanded; others skip it.

cdr3_aa,cdr3_nt,clone_size,d_call,v_call,j_call
CASSLSPVGGELFF,TGTGCCAGCAGTTTATCCCCAGTTGGCGGGGAGCTGTTTTTT,few,-,TRBV28,TRBJ2-2
CASSLAQGWNTEAFF,TGTGCCAGCAGCTTAGCTCAGGGTTGGAACACTGAAGCTTTCTTT,many,-,TRBV7-9,TRBJ1-1
CASSQWTGRHHNRAFF,TGTGCCAGCAGCCAATGGACAGGCCGTCATCATAACAGAGCTTTCTTT,-,TRBD1,TRBV3-1,TRBJ1-1
CAIQGASGEQFF,TGTGCCATTCAGGGGGCTAGTGGTGAGCAGTTCTTC,few,TRBD1,TRBV10-3,TRBJ2-1
CASMRVSAFF,TGTGCCAGCATGCGGGTCTCGGCTTTCTTT,-,-,TRBV28,TRBJ1-1
CASSDPSRDWDEQYF,TGTGCCAGCAGCGACCCTAGCAGAGACTGGGACGAGCAGTACTTC,many,-,TRBV6-2/TRBV6-3,TRBJ2-7
CASSEGTGHYEQYF,TGTGCCAGCAGTGAAGGGACAGGACACTACGAGCAGTACTTC,-,TRBD1,TRBV2,TRBJ2-7
CASRGPRDRGYEQYF,TGTGCCAGCCGGGGTCCCCGGGACAGGGGCTACGAGCAGTACTTC,few,TRBD1,TRBV27,TRBJ2-7
CASSSPRGSPLHF,TGTGCCAGCAGCTCCCCGCGTGGATCACCCCTCCACTTT,many,-,TRBV7-2,TRBJ1-6
CASTPTRSNQPQHF,TGTGCCAGCACGCCGACCAGGAGCAATCAGCCCCAGCATTTT,-,-,TRBV2,TRBJ1-5
CAISDVAPSYEQYF,TGTGCCATCAGTGATGTTGCACCGTCCTACGAGCAGTACTTC,few,-,TRBV10-3,TRBJ2-7
CASSPTALSGNTIYF,TGTGCCAGCAGCCCGACAGCTCTCTCTGGAAACACCATATATTTT,many,-,TRBV7-2,TRBJ1-3
CASSLQGTTYEQYF,TGTGCCAGCAGTCTACAGGGCACCACCTACGAGCAGTACTTC,-,-,TRBV28,TRBJ2-7
CSARRSGANVLTF,TGCAGTGCTAGGAGGTCTGGGGCCAACGTCCTGACTTTC,-,-,TRBV20-1,TRBJ2-6
CASSQAARNSPLHF,TGTGCCAGCAGCCAGGCCGCGCGGAATTCACCCCTCCACTTT,-,-,TRBV14,TRBJ1-6
CASSPGREVQETQYF,TGTGCCAGCTCACCGGGGCGGGAGGTCCAAGAGACCCAGTACTTC,-,TRBD2,TRBV18,TRBJ2-5